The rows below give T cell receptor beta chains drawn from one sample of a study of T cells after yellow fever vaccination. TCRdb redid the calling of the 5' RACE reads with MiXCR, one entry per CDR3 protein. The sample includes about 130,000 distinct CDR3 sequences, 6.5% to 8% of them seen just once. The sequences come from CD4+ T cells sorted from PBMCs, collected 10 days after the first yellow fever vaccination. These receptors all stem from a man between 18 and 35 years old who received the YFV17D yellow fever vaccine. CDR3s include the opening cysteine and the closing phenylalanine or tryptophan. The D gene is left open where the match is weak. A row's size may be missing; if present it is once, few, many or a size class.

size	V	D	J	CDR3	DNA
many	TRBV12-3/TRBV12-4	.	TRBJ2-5	CASSPSRASETQYF	TGTGCCAGCAGCCCGAGTAGGGCATCAGAGACCCAGTACTTC
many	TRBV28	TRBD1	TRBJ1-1	CASSGGQAPDEAFF	TGTGCCAGCAGTGGGGGACAGGCGCCTGACGAAGCTTTCTTT
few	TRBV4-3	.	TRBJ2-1	CASSQVAYNEQFF	TGCGCCAGCAGCCAAGTTGCCTACAATGAGCAGTTCTTC
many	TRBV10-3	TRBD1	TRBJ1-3	CAISGQGARSGNTIYF	TGTGCCATCAGTGGACAGGGGGCGCGTTCTGGAAACACCATATATTTT
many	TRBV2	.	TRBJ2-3	CASKAASSTDTQYF	TGTGCCAGCAAAGCAGCCAGCAGCACAGATACGCAGTATTTT
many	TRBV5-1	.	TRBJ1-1	CASSFSVRQGGTEAFF	TGCGCCAGCAGCTTTTCTGTTCGCCAGGGCGGTACTGAAGCTTTCTTT
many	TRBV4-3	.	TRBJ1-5	CASSQDQRQGNQPQHF	TGCGCCAGCAGCCAAGATCAGCGGCAGGGCAATCAGCCCCAGCATTTT
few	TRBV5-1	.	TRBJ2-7	CASSLGNVGTYEQYF	TGCGCCAGCAGCTTAGGTAACGTCGGAACCTACGAGCAGTACTTC
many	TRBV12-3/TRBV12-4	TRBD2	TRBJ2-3	CASKTSGGINTQYF	TGTGCCAGCAAGACTAGCGGGGGGATCAATACGCAGTATTTT
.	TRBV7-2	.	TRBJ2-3	CASCRDAQPGDTQYF	TGTGCCAGCTGCCGGGACGCACAGCCGGGAGATACGCAGTATTTT
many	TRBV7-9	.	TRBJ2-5	CASSFSAPQETQYF	TGTGCCAGCAGCTTCAGCGCCCCCCAAGAGACCCAGTACTTC
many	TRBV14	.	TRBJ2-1	CASSQQYNEQFF	TGTGCCAGCAGCCAACAGTACAATGAGCAGTTCTTC
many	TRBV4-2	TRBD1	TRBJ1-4	CASSQGGQLGEKLFF	TGTGCCAGCAGCCAAGGGGGACAGTTGGGAGAAAAACTGTTTTTT
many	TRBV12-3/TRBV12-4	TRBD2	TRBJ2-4	CASRGGGNIQYF	TGTGCCAGCAGGGGCGGGGGGAACATTCAGTACTTC
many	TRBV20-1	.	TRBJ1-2	CSALDRTNYGYTF	TGCAGTGCTTTGGACCGTACTAACTATGGCTACACCTTC